This TCR beta chain is from a study of blood T cell repertoires in COVID-19. Study background: Researchers got acute and convalescent COVID-19 samples from the United States, Italy and Spain. PBMCs, B-cell-depleted T cells, or T cells were the source of the cDNA or gDNA that made up the material.

In the study's own analysis: Amplifying reference gene primers gave estimates of nucleated cell counts. Data came from immunoSEQ multiplex PCR; TCRdb stores just in-frame clones and leaves some out. For V, J and clone size, that table is used; D and trimming come from the DNA. The sample lists about 220,000 clones, around 84% occurring once. Material: peripheral blood. The source is a man between 45 and 60 years old with active or convalescent COVID-19.

The CDR3 DNA reads as TGTGCCAGCAAGGGTAGCGGGGGGGATGTGGGAGATACGCAGTATTTT. The encoded protein is CASKGSGGDVGDTQYF. This chain joins TRBV6-6 and TRBJ2-3; 11 nucleotides align to TRBD2. The V gene end was trimmed by 7 bases and the J gene end by 5 bases; junction bases not matched to a gene: 11. CDR3 size: 16 residues. Germline V gene sequence: CDR1 MNHNY, CDR2 SVGAGI (reference sequence).